This T cell receptor beta chain is drawn from a study of shared clonotypes between healthy human individuals. Study summary: The composition of the donors was two women and a few men aged 18 to 49.

This table comes from immunoSEQ multiplex PCR, and its TCRdb copy is limited to in-frame clones, with some not included. The table lists 2 million to 2.5 million clones, nearly 97% of them singletons. General study points: A handful of donors had 5% to 6.5% of their naive CD4 clonotypes in common. In contrast to clonotypes shared by all four donors, non-shared clonotypes had lower generation probabilities.

CD4+ cell separation produced CD45RA+ naive and CD45RA-negative memory subsets. To note about this clone: Its antigen is as yet unknown.

CDR3 length: 13 amino acids. The germline gives CDR1 MNHEY, CDR2 SVGAGI. Trimming took 2 bases from V and 5 from J, leaving 9 bases between them. This sequence originates from a man aged 18-30 years in good health. The sample taken for sequencing was naive CD4+ T cells sorted from blood. Regarding subset: CD45RA+ positively selected. The chain recombines TRBV6-5 with TRBJ2-5, with a weak D call TRBD1 (5 bases). The CDR3 loop reads CASSYGQYETQYF. The CDR3, as DNA: TGTGCCAGCAGTTACGGACAATATGAGACCCAGTACTTC.